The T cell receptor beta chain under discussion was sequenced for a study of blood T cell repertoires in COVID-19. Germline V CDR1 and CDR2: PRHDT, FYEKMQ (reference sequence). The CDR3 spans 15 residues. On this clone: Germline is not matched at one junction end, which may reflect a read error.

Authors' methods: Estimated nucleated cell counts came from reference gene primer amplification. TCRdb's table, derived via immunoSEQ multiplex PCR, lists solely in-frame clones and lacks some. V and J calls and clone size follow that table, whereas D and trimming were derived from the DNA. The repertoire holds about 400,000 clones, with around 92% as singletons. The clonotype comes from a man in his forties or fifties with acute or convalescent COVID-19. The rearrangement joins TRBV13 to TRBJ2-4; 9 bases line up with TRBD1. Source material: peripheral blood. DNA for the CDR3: TGTGCCAGCAGCCTAGGGACAGGGGCCAAAAACATTCAGTACTTC. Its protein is CASSLGTGAKNIQYF. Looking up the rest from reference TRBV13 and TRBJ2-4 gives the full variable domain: AAGVIQSPRHLIKEKRETATLKCYPIPRHDTVYWYQQGPGQDPQFLISFYEKMQSDKGSIPDRFSAQQFSDYHSELNMSSLELGDSALYFCASSLGTGAKNIQYFGAGTRLSVL.